The 17 T cell receptor beta chains in this list originate from one sample, sequenced in a study of response to subunit inactivated influenza vaccine. MiXCR, run by TCRdb on the RT-PCR reads, gives a single entry per CDR3 protein. The sample has roughly 500,000 distinct CDR3 sequences; roughly 27% are singletons. Sequenced material: CD4+ T cells sorted from PBMCs, taken about 5 days after vaccination. These receptors all stem from a man aged 50 or older who received an inactivated influenza vaccine.

This clonotype has only a few counts. The chain joins TRBV5-5 to TRBJ2-1; weak D call: TRBD1 (6 bases). This CDR3 spans 16 amino acids. V dropped 3 bases and J dropped 3 bases, with 16 bases sitting between them. Per the germline V gene, CDR1 is SGHKS and CDR2 is YYEKEE (reference sequence). CDR3 nucleotides: TGTGCCAGCAGCTCGCTCCGGACAGTCGGCTACAATGAGCAGTTCTTC. It translates to CASSSLRTVGYNEQFF.

This clonotype occurred a few times. The V gene is TRBV7-2, the J gene TRBJ2-3, with 10 bases identical to TRBD2. The length of the CDR3 is 16 residues. With 1 base clipped from V and 3 bases from J, the junction kept 4 bases outside the gene matches. CDR1 SGHTA and CDR2 FQGNSA come from the germline V gene. The CDR3 sequence: CASSLERGGPTDTQYF. As DNA, the CDR3 is TGTGCCAGCAGCTTAGAGCGGGGGGGCCCGACAGATACGCAGTATTTT.

V usage is TRBV6-1 and J usage is TRBJ2-1; 9 bases align to TRBD2. This CDR3 contains 15 residues. V lost 6 bases to trimming and J lost 7 bases; unmatched junction nucleotides: 10. Germline V gene sequence: CDR1 MNHNS, CDR2 SASEGT. This CDR3 reads CASRPLAGRGNEQFF. The CDR3 nucleotides are TGTGCCAGCAGGCCTCTAGCGGGACGTGGGAATGAGCAGTTCTTC.

This clonotype was seen more than once but under ten times. One junction end does not reproduce the germline sequence, and a read error may be involved. The J gene is TRBJ2-1, the V gene TRBV10-3, with D maybe TRBD2 (6 bases). There are 14 residues in the CDR3. Germline assignment: CDR1 ENHRY and CDR2 SYGVKD. The DNA for the CDR3 is TGTGCCACCAGTTTCCGGGAGAAAAACAATGAGCAGTTCTTC. Translating gives CATSFREKNNEQFF.

J is TRBJ1-2 and V is TRBV7-2; D might be TRBD1 (6 bases). The germline V gene encodes CDR1 SGHTA and CDR2 FQGNSA. Deletions cut 2 bases from V and 6 bases from J, with 10 bases between. The CDR3 contains 13 residues. CDR3: CASSLRDNNGYTF. CDR3 nucleotides: TGTGCCAGCAGCTTACGGGACAACAATGGCTACACCTTC.

This clonotype turned up a few times. This rearrangement joins TRBV29-1 to TRBJ2-3; D uncertain. The V gene lost 4 bases and the J gene lost 0 bases, with 5 bases spanning the gap. The CDR3 extends over 12 amino acids. The germline V gene encodes CDR1 SQVTM and CDR2 ANQGSEA. CDR3 in amino acids: CSVGRSTDTQYF. In DNA form, the CDR3 reads TGCAGCGTTGGCCGGAGCACAGATACGCAGTATTTT.

The genes are TRBV15 and TRBJ1-1; a weak D match, TRBD1 (5 bases). Looked up from germline, CDR1 is LNHNV and CDR2 is YYDKDF (reference sequence). V dropped 10 bases and J dropped 0 bases, with 12 bases sitting between them. The CDR3 sequence is 13 residues long. In DNA, the CDR3 is TGTGCCAGTCGAGACAGCTTGAACACTGAAGCTTTCTTT. As protein: CASRDSLNTEAFF.

This clonotype appeared a few times. This chain connects TRBV12-3 or TRBV12-4 to TRBJ1-6; TRBD1 might be the D (6 bases). The CDR3 covers 13 residues. V gave up 9 bases and J gave up 7 bases, with 13 bases separating them. The CDR3 DNA is TGTGCCAGAAACAGGGAGGACAATTCACCCCTCCACTTT. Translating gives CARNREDNSPLHF.

The rearrangement links TRBV7-2 to TRBJ2-7; TRBD1 matches 11 bases. Unmatched junction bases numbered 6, after V lost 5 bases and J lost 3 bases. The CDR3 covers 15 residues. Per germline, CDR1 SGHTA and CDR2 FQGNSA. This CDR3 is CASSVRDRGFYEQYF. Here the CDR3 DNA reads TGTGCCAGCAGCGTCCGGGACAGGGGGTTCTACGAGCAGTACTTC.

This clonotype was seen ten or more times. The chain recombines TRBV27 with TRBJ1-1, with D perhaps TRBD1 (5 bases). Germline values: CDR1 MNHEY, CDR2 SMNVEV (reference sequence). The ends were cut back, 4 bases at V and 0 bases at J, with 24 bases in the middle. The CDR3 is 19 amino acids. CDR3 sequence reads: CASSSLMRRGLYMNTEAFF. CDR3 nucleotides: TGTGCCAGCAGTTCCCTTATGAGAAGGGGCCTATACATGAACACTGAAGCTTTCTTT.

This chain uses TRBV12-3 or TRBV12-4 with TRBJ2-1, with TRBD2 matching 12 bases. There are 21 residues in the CDR3. Trimming at V came to 1 base and at J to 0 bases, leaving 13 bases not matched to a gene. The CDR3 DNA reads as TGTGCCAGCAGTTTAGTGGGGGGAAGGACTAGCGGGACCAGCTCCTACAATGAGCAGTTCTTC. Its protein product is CASSLVGGRTSGTSSYNEQFF.

The rearrangement links TRBV20-1 to TRBJ2-1; weak D call: TRBD1 (6 bases). Deletions cut 0 bases from V and 5 bases from J, with 14 bases between. The CDR3 length is 15 residues. CDR1 and CDR2 from the germline V gene are DFQATT and SNEGSKA (reference sequence). The CDR3 is CSARDWQGSDNEQFF. As DNA, the CDR3 is TGCAGTGCTAGAGATTGGCAGGGGTCCGACAATGAGCAGTTCTTC.

This clonotype has more than one count but fewer than ten. The V gene is TRBV20-1, the J gene TRBJ2-2; D not resolved. Trimming left V 0 bases short and J 0 bases short, with 14 bases between. Germline V lookup: CDR1 DFQATT, CDR2 SNEGSKA (reference sequence). The CDR3 spans 17 residues. The CDR3 region has the DNA TGCAGTGCTAGAGATTCGGCGGAGAATCCGAACACCGGGGAGCTGTTTTTT. Amino acid sequence: CSARDSAENPNTGELFF.

The chain couples TRBV30 to TRBJ2-6; 7 nucleotides match TRBD1. After removal of 3 bases from V and 3 bases from J, the junction contained 11 bases not matched to a gene. The CDR3 runs to 17 residues. The germline CDR1 and CDR2 sequences are GTSNPN and SVGIG (reference sequence). This chain's CDR3 is CAWRRGRLKSGANVLTF. The CDR3 nucleotides are TGTGCCTGGAGAAGGGGGCGCTTAAAAAGTGGGGCCAACGTCCTGACTTTC.

V gene TRBV10-3 combines with J gene TRBJ2-7; no reliable D call. V gave up 5 bases and J gave up 7 bases, with 12 bases separating them. This CDR3 has 12 residues. Germline loops: CDR1 ENHRY, CDR2 SYGVKD. Here the CDR3 reads CAISLGEGEQYF. DNA of the CDR3: TGTGCCATCAGTCTTGGGGAAGGGGAGCAGTACTTC.

CDR3 DNA: TGCAGTGCTTCCGACCCTCAGCTTGCCTACGAGCAGTACTTC. Encoded protein: CSASDPQLAYEQYF. The rearrangement joins TRBV20-1 to TRBJ2-7; D not resolved. V was pared by 5 bases and J by 2 bases, with 16 bases between. The CDR3 sequence is 14 residues long. Germline V gene lookup returns CDR1 DFQATT and CDR2 SNEGSKA (reference sequence).

The sample holds a few counts of this clonotype. The chain links TRBV9 to TRBJ1-5; the D gene is possibly TRBD1 (5 bases). The germline CDR1 and CDR2 sequences are SGDLS and YYNGEE. V was shortened by 0 bases and J by 7 bases, with 11 bases between the two germline ends. This CDR3 spans 14 amino acids. The CDR3 sequence is CASSVGKGFQPQHF. The DNA for the CDR3 is TGTGCCAGCAGCGTAGGGAAGGGGTTCCAGCCCCAGCATTTT.